This T cell receptor beta chain was obtained from a study of blood T cell repertoires in COVID-19. Study details: Acute-phase and convalescent COVID-19 samples originated in the United States, Italy and Spain. Sample material is recorded as cDNA or gDNA derived from T cells, B-cell-depleted T cells, or PBMCs.

A few counts support this clone. Participants were aged 18 to 89 years, lived in 25 or so US areas, and enrolled virtually. Under the authors' procedure: Reference gene primer amplification yielded estimated nucleated cell counts. Sequenced by immunoSEQ multiplex PCR; TCRdb stores in-frame clones only, minus some. V and J calls and clone size are given by that table; D and trimming were obtained from the DNA. The data contain 150,000 to 200,000 clones, 80% of them seen just once; the ten biggest clones take up 6%. The receptor was isolated from a man between 40 and 49 years old who had recovered from COVID-19. The sequenced sample was PBMCs or T cells enriched from blood (not recorded which).

CDR3 in amino acids: CASSRTPGQGYEQYF. The CDR3 DNA reads TGTGCCAGCAGCCGTACTCCGGGACAGGGTTACGAGCAGTACTTC. This rearrangement joins TRBV6-5 to TRBJ2-7, with 9 positions matching TRBD1. The J segment lost 4 bases and the V segment lost 6 bases, leaving 10 bases of the junction unmatched. From germline, CDR1 is MNHEY and CDR2 SVGAGI. This CDR3 is built from 15 residues.